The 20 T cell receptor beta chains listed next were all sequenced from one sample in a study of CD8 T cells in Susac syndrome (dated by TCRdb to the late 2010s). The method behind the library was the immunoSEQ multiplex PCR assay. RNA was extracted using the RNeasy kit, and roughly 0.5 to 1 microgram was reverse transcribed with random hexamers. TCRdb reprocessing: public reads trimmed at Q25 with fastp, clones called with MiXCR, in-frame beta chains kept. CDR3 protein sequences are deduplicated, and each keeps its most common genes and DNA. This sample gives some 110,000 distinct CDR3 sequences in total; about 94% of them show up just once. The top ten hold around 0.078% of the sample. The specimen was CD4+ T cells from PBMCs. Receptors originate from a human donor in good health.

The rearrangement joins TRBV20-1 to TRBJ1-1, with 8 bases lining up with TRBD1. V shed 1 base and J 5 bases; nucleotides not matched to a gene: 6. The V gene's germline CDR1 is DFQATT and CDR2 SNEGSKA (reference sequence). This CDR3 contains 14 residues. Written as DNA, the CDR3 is TGCAGTGCTAGAGTCGTGCAGGGGGCGACTGAAGCTTTCTTT. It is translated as CSARVVQGATEAFF.

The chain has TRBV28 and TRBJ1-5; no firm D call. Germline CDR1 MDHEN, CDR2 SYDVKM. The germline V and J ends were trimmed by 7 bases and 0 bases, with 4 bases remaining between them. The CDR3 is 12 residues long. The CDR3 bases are TGTGCCAGCACCCCTAGCAATCAGCCCCAGCATTTT. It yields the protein CASTPSNQPQHF.

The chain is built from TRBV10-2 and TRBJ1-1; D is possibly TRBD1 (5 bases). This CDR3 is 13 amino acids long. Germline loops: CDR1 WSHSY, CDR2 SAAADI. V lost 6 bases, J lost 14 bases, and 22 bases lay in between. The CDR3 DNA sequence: TGCGCCAGCAGCCGAGCAGGGCCCGCGGACGGGTTCTTT. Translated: CASSRAGPADGFF.

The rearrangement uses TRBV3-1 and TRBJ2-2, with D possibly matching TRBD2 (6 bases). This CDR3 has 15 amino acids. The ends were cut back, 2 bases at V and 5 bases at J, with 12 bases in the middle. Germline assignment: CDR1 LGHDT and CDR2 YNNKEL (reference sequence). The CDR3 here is CASSQLSSATGELFF. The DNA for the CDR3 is TGTGCCAGCAGCCAACTTTCTAGCGCAACCGGGGAGCTGTTTTTT.

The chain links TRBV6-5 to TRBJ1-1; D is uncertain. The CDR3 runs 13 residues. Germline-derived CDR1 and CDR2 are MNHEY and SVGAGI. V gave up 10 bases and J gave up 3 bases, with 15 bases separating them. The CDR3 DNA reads TGTGCCACCTCTATACGGCAGTACACTGAAGCTTTCTTT. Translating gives CATSIRQYTEAFF.

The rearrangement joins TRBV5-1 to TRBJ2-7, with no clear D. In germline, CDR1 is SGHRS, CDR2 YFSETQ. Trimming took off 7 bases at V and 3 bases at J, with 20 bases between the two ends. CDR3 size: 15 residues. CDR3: CASALVTGWGYEQYF. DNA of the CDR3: TGCGCCAGCGCCCTCGTAACGGGCTGGGGCTACGAGCAGTACTTC.

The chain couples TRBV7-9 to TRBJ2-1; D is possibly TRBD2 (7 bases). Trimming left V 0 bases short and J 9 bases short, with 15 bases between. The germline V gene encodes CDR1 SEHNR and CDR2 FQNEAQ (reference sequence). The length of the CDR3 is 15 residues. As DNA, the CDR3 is TGTGCCAGCAGCTTAGCCCCCTTAAGGGGGGGTGAGCAGTTCTTC. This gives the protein CASSLAPLRGGEQFF. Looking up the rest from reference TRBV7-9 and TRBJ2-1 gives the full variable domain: DTGVSQNPRHKITKRGQNVTFRCDPISEHNRLYWYRQTLGQGPEFLTYFQNEAQLEKSRLLSDRFSAERPKGSFSTLEIQRTEQGDSAMYLCASSLAPLRGGEQFFGPGTRLTVL.

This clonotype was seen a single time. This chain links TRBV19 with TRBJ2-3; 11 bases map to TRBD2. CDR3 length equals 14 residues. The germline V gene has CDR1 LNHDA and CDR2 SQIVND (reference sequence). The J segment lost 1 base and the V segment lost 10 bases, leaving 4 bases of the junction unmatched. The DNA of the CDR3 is TGTGCCACTAGACTAGCGGGGCGCACAGATACGCAGTATTTT. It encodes CATRLAGRTDTQYF.

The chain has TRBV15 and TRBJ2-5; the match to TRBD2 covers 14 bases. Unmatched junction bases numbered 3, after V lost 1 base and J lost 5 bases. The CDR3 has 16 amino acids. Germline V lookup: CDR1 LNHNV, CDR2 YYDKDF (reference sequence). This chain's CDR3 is CATSRGGLAGEETQYF. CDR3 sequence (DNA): TGTGCCACCAGCAGAGGGGGACTAGCGGGAGAGGAGACCCAGTACTTC.

Here the CDR3 reads CASSRPSYGYTF. CDR3 DNA sequence: TGTGCCAGCAGCAGACCGAGCTATGGCTACACCTTC. The V gene is TRBV12-3 or TRBV12-4, the J gene TRBJ1-2; D not certain. CDR3 length: 12 residues. Trimming removed 6 bases from V and 4 bases from J, with 9 bases in between.

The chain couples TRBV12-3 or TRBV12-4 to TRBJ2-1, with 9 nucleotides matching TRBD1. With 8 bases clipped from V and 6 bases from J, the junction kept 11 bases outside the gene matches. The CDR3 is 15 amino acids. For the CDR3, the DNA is TGTGCCAGCCGAGGGACAGGGCGCGTGTCCAATGAGCAGTTCTTC. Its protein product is CASRGTGRVSNEQFF.

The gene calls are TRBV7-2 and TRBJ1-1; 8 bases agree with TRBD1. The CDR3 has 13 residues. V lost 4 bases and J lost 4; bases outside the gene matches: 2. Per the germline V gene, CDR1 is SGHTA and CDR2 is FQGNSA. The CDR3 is CASSSRGPTEAFF. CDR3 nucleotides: TGTGCCAGCAGCTCCAGGGGGCCCACTGAAGCTTTCTTT.

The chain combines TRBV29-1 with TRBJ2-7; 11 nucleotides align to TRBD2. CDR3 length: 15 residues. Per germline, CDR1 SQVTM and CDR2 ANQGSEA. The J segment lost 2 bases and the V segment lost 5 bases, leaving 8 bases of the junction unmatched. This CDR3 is CSVIRLAGSPYEQYF. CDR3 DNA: TGCAGCGTTATTCGACTAGCGGGGAGCCCCTACGAGCAGTACTTC.

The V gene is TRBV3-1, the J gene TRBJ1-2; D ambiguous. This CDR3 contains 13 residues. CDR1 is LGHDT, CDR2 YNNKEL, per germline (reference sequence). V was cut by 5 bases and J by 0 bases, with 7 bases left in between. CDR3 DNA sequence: TGTGCCAGCAGCGGCGAGGCTAACTATGGCTACACCTTC. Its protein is CASSGEANYGYTF.

CDR3 sequence: CSPWGAEGYTF. CDR3 DNA: TGCAGTCCATGGGGGGCAGAAGGCTACACCTTC. The V call is TRBV20-1, the J call TRBJ1-2; maybe TRBD1 (6 bases). The CDR3 has 11 amino acids. Germline CDR1 and CDR2: DFQATT and SNEGSKA (reference sequence). V dropped 8 bases and J dropped 8 bases, with 15 bases sitting between them.

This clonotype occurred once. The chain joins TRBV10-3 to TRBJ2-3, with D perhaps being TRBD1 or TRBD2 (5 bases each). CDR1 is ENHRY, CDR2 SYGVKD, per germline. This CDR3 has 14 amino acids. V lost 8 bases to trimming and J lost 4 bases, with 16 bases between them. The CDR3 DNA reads TGTGCCATCGGCCGGGACCAAGGATCAGATACGCAGTATTTT. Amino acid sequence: CAIGRDQGSDTQYF.

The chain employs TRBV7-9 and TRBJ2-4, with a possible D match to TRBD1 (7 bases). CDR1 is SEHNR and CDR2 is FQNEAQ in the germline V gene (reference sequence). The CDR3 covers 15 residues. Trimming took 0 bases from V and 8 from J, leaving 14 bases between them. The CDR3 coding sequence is TGTGCCAGCAGCTTAGCAGCGGGCGGACAGGACATTCAGTACTTC. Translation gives CASSLAAGGQDIQYF.

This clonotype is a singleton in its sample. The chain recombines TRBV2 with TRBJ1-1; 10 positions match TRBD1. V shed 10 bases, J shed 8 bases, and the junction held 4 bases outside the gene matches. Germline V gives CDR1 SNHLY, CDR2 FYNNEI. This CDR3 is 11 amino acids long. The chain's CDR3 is CATRQGAEAFF. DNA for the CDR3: TGTGCCACCCGACAGGGGGCGGAAGCTTTCTTT.

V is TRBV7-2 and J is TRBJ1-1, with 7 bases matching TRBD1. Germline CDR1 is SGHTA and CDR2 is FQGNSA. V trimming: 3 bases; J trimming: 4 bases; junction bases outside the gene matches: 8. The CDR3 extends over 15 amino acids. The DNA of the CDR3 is TGTGCCAGCAGCTTGGAGGGGGCGCGGGTCACTGAAGCTTTCTTT. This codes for CASSLEGARVTEAFF.

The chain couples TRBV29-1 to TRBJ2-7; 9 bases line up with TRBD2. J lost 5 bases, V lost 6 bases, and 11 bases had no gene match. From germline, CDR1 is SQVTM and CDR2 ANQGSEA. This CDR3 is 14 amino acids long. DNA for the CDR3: TGCAGCGTCCTTCCGAGTAGCGGGAGCCACGAGCAGTACTTC. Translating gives CSVLPSSGSHEQYF.